This TCR beta chain was documented in a study of T cell responses to AZD1222 COVID-19 vaccine. The germline V gene has CDR1 MNHNY and CDR2 SVGAGI (reference sequence). The trim removed 5 bases at V and 5 bases at J, leaving 17 bases unmatched. The CDR3 totals 19 residues. Of note for this clone: Its antigen is not identified.

Study-level results: Repertoire sampling was restricted to post-peak T cell response timepoints. The donors showed a predominance of white British ancestry and of females, with possible underestimation of clonal diversity.

Method: immunoSEQ multiplex PCR; TCRdb's copy keeps in-frame clones and lacks some. The sample shows more than 85,000 clones, almost 80% of them seen only once. This sequence originates from an adult in good health. This chain joins TRBV6-6 and TRBJ2-2, with 10 nucleotides matching TRBD2. The sample here was peripheral blood, taken on day 0 of AZD1222 vaccination. CDR3 DNA sequence: TGTGCCAGCAGTCCCCCCGCTAGCGGGAGCTCGGGGAGTACCGGGGAGCTGTTTTTT. Translated, it gives CASSPPASGSSGSTGELFF.